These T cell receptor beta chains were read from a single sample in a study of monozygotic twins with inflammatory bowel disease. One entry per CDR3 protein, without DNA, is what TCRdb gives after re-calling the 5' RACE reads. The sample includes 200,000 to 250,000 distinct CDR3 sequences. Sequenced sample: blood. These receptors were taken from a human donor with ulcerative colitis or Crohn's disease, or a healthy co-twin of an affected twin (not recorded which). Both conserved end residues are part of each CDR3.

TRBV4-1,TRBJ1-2,CASGQFYGTGGDYGYTF
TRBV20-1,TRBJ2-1,CSARAQLAGANYNEQFF
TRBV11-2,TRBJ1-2,CASSLEGTAQGGYTF
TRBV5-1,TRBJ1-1,CASSPEGRRVNTEAFF
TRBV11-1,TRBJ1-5,CASSSADNQPQHF
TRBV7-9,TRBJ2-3,CASRPIAGGPIDTQYF
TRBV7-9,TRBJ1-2,CASSPLGGIGYGYTF
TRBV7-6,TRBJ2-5,CASSLAPETQYF
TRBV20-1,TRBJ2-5,CSADLTGLGQETQYF
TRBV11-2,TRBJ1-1,CASSLVPGTTGTEAFF
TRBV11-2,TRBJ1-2,CATGGGLAGYTF